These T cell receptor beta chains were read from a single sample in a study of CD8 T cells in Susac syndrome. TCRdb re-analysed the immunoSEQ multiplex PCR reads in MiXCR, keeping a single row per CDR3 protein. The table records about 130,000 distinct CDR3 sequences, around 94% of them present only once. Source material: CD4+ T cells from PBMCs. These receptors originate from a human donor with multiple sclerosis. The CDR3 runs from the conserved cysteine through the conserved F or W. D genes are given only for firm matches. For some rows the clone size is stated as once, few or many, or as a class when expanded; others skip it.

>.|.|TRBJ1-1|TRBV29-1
CSAGGTSNTEAFF
TGCAGCGCCGGCGGAACATCCAACACTGAAGCTTTCTTT
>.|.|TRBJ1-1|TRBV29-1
CSAGPGSTEAFF
TGCAGCGCCGGACCAGGGAGCACTGAAGCTTTCTTT
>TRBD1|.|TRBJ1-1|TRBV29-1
CSGQGATEAFF
TGCAGCGGACAGGGGGCGACTGAAGCTTTCTTT
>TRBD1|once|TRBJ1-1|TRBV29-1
CSAGQGGYTEAFF
TGCAGCGCCGGACAGGGTGGATACACTGAAGCTTTCTTT
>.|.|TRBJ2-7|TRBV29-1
CSVEQGIFEQYF
TGCAGCGTTGAACAGGGGATTTTCGAGCAGTACTTC
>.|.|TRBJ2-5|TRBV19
CASSMALQETQYF
TGTGCCAGTAGTATGGCCCTCCAAGAGACCCAGTACTTC
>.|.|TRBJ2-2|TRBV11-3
CASSNGRAGELFF
TGTGCCAGCAGTAATGGACGGGCCGGGGAGCTGTTTTTT
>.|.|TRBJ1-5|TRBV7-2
CASAGARSNQPQHF
TGTGCCAGCGCCGGGGCGAGGAGCAATCAGCCCCAGCATTTT
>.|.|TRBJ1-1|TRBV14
CASSLTTGNTEAFF
TGTGCCAGCAGCCTTACCACAGGGAACACTGAAGCTTTCTTT
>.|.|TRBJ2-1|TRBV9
CASSVSGLSNEQFF
TGTGCCAGCAGCGTATCGGGCTTGAGTAATGAGCAGTTCTTC
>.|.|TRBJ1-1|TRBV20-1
CSASRDLTEAFF
TGCAGTGCTAGCCGGGACCTCACTGAAGCTTTCTTT
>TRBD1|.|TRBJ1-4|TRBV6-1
CASSPKTGTGDEKLFF
TGTGCCAGCAGTCCCAAGACCGGGACAGGGGATGAAAAACTGTTTTTT
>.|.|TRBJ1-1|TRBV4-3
CASSQEIGKGNTEAFF
TGCGCCAGCAGCCAAGAGATAGGTAAGGGGAACACTGAAGCTTTCTTT
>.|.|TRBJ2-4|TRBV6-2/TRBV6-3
CASSPIQWVAKNIQYF
TGTGCCAGCAGCCCGATCCAATGGGTAGCCAAAAACATTCAGTACTTC
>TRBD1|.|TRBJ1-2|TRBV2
CASSPDRDNYGYTF
TGTGCCAGCAGCCCGGACAGGGATAACTATGGCTACACCTTC
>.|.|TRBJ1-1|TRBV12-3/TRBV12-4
CASTFIQGTEAFF
TGTGCCAGCACCTTTATTCAAGGGACTGAAGCTTTCTTT
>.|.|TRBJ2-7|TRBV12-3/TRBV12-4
CASSSSDEQYF
TGTGCCAGCAGTTCCTCGGACGAGCAGTACTTC
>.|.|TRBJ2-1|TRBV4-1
CASSQERGLADAWDEQFF
TGCGCCAGCAGCCAAGAAAGGGGGCTAGCGGATGCTTGGGATGAGCAGTTCTTC
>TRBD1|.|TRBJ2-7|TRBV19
CASSIGGQGYSYEQYF
TGTGCCAGTAGTATAGGGGGACAGGGGTACTCCTACGAGCAGTACTTC
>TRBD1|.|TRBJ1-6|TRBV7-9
CASSPARGTAPLHF
TGTGCCAGCAGCCCGGCCAGGGGGACGGCACCCCTCCACTTT
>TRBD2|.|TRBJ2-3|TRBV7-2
CASSFRVSGGADTQYF
TGTGCCAGCAGCTTTCGTGTTAGCGGGGGAGCGGATACGCAGTATTTT
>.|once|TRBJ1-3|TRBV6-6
CASSYPQGSGNTIYF
TGTGCCAGCAGTTACCCACAGGGATCTGGAAACACCATATATTTT
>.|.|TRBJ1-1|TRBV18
CASSGQTNTEAFF
TGTGCCAGCTCGGGGCAGACTAACACTGAAGCTTTCTTT
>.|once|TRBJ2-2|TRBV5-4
CASSPIGTNTGELFF
TGTGCCAGCAGCCCAATCGGGACGAACACCGGGGAGCTGTTTTTT
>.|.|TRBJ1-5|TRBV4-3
CASSQDLGRSNQPQHF
TGCGCCAGCAGCCAAGATCTAGGGCGTAGCAATCAGCCCCAGCATTTT
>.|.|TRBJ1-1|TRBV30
CAWKFRATNTEAFF
TGTGCCTGGAAATTCAGGGCGACGAACACTGAAGCTTTCTTT
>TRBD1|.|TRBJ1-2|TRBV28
CASSSGGALNYGYTF
TGTGCCAGCAGTTCAGGGGGGGCTCTGAACTATGGCTACACCTTC